The clone carrying this T cell receptor beta chain was counted only a few times. A J-beta primer mix and a sample-barcoded 5' primer were used in a second PCR of about 6 to 12 cycles. TCRdb reprocessed the 5' RACE reads with MiXCR, giving one entry per CDR3 protein. Of some 700,000 distinct CDR3 sequences in the sample, about a fifth were seen once. The data originate from a study of blood T cells in healthy people across ages. There are 17 residues in the CDR3. Germline trimming cut 5 bases from V and 0 bases from J; bases unmatched to any gene: 8. CDR1 and CDR2 (germline): SGHAT, FQNNGV. Sequenced input: blood. The sequence was collected from a man aged 70 or older in good health. The chain joins TRBV11-2 to TRBJ1-3, with 9 nucleotides matching TRBD1. The CDR3 nucleotides are TGTGCCAGCAGCCTACACCGGACAGGGGACTCTGGAAACACCATATATTTT. Residues: CASSLHRTGDSGNTIYF.